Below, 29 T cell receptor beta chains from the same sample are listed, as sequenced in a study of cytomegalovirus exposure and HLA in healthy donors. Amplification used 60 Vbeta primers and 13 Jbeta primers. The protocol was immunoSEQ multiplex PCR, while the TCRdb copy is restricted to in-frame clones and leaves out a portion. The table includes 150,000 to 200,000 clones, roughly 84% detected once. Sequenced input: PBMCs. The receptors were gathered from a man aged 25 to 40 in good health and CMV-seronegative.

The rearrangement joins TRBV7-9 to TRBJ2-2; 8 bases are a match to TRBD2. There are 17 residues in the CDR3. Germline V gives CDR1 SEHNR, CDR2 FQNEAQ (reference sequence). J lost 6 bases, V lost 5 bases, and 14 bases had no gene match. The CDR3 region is CASSQTPAGGEAGELFF. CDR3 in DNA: TGTGCCAGCAGCCAAACCCCTGCGGGAGGAGAGGCCGGGGAGCTGTTTTTT.

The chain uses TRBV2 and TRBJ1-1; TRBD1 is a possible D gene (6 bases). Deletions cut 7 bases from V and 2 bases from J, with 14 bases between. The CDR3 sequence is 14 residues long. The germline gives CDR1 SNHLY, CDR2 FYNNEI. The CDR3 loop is CASTKWGGNTEAFF. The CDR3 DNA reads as TGTGCCAGCACCAAATGGGGGGGCAACACTGAAGCTTTCTTT.

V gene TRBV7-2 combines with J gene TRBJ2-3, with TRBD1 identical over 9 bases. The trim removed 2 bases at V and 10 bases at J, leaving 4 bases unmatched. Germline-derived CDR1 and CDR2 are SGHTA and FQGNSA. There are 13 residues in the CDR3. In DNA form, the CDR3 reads TGTGCCAGCAGCTTAAGACAGGGGGTAGCGCAGTATTTT. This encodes CASSLRQGVAQYF. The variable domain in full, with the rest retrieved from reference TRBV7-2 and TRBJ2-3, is GAGVSQSPSNKVTEKGKDVELRCDPISGHTALYWYRQSLGQGLEFLIYFQGNSAPDKSGLPSDRFSAERTGGSVSTLTIQRTQQEDSAVYLCASSLRQGVAQYFGPGTRLTVL.

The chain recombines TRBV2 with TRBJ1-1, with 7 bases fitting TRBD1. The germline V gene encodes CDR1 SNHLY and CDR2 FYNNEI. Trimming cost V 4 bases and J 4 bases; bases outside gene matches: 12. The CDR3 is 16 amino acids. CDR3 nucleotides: TGTGCCAGCAGTGCTCTGTCTCACGACAGGGTCACTGAAGCTTTCTTT. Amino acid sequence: CASSALSHDRVTEAFF.

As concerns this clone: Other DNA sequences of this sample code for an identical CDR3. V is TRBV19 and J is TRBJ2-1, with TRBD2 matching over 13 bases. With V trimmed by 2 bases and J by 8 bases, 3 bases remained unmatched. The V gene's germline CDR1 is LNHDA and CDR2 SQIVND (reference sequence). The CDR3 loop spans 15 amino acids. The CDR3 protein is CASSIRTSGSYEQFF. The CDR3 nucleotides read TGTGCCAGTAGTATAAGGACTAGCGGGAGTTATGAGCAGTTCTTC.

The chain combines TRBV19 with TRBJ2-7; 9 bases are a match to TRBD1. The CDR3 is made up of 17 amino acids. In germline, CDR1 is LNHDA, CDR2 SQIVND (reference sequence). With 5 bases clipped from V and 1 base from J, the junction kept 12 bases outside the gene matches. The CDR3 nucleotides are TGTGCCAGTAGTCCCTATTTCGGGACAGGGCGATCCTACGAGCAGTACTTC. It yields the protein CASSPYFGTGRSYEQYF.

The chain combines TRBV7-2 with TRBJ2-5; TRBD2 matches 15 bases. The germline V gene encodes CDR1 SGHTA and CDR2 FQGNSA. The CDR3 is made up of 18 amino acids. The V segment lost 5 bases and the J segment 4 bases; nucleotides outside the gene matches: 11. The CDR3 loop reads CASSHLRTSGGGGETQYF. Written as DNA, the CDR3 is TGTGCCAGCAGCCACTTGCGGACTAGCGGGGGGGGTGGAGAGACCCAGTACTTC.

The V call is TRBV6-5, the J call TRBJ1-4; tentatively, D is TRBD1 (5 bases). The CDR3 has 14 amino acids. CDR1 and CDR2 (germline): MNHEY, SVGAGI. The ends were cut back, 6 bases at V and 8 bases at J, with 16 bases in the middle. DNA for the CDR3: TGTGCCAGCAGGCGGGGCACTTCTGGAGAAAAACTGTTTTTT. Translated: CASRRGTSGEKLFF.

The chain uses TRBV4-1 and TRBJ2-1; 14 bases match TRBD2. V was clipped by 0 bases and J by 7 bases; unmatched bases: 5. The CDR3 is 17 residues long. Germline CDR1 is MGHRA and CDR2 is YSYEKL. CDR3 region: CASSQEGTSGGQNEQFF. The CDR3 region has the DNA TGCGCCAGCAGCCAAGAAGGGACTAGCGGGGGTCAGAATGAGCAGTTCTTC.

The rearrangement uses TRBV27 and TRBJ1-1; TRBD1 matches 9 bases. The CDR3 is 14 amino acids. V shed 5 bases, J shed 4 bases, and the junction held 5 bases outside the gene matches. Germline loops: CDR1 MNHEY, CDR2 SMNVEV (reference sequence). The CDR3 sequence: CASSRDRETTEAFF. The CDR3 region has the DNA TGTGCCAGCAGTCGGGACAGGGAAACCACTGAAGCTTTCTTT.

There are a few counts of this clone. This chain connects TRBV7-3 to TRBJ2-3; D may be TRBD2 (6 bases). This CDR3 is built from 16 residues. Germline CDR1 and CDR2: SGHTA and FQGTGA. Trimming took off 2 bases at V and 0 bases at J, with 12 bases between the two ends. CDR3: CASSLGTARSTDTQYF. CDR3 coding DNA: TGTGCCAGCAGCTTAGGGACTGCCAGGAGCACAGATACGCAGTATTTT.

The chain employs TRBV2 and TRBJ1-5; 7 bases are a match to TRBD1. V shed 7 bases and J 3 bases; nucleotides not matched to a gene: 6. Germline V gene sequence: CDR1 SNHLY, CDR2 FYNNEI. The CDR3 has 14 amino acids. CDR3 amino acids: CASTETGNNQPQHF. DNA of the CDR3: TGTGCCAGCACCGAGACAGGGAACAATCAGCCCCAGCATTTT.

The CDR3 DNA follows: TGCGCCAGCAGCCAGGACAGTCGTAATGAAAAACTGTTTTTT. This translates into CASSQDSRNEKLFF. The chain couples TRBV4-1 to TRBJ1-4; possibly TRBD1 for D (6 bases). Trimming pared 3 bases from V and 4 bases from J, leaving 9 bases between. Germline V lookup: CDR1 MGHRA, CDR2 YSYEKL. The CDR3 is made up of 14 amino acids.

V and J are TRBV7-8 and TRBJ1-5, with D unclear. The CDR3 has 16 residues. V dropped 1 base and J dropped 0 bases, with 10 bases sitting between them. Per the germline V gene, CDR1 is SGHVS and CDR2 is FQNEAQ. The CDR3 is CASSLGGIYSNQPQHF. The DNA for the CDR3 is TGTGCCAGCAGCTTAGGAGGGATCTATAGCAATCAGCCCCAGCATTTT.

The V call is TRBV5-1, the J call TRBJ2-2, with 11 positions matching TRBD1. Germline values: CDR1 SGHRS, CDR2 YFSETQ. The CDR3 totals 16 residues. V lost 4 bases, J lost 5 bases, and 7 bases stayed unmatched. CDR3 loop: CASSLGTGGLTGELFF. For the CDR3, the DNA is TGCGCCAGCAGCCTAGGGACAGGGGGACTAACCGGGGAGCTGTTTTTT.

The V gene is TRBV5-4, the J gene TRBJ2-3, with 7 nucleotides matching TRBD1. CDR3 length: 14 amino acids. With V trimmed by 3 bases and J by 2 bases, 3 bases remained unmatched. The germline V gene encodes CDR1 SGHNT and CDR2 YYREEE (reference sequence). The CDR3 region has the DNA TGTGCCAGCAGCTGGACAGGAGCCACAGATACGCAGTATTTT. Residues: CASSWTGATDTQYF.

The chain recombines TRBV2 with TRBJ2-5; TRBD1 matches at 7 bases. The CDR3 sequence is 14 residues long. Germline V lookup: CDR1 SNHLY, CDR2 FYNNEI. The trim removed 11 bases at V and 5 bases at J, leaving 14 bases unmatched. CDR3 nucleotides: TGTGCCGGGATGAACAGGGGAGTAGGGGAGACCCAGTACTTC. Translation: CAGMNRGVGETQYF.

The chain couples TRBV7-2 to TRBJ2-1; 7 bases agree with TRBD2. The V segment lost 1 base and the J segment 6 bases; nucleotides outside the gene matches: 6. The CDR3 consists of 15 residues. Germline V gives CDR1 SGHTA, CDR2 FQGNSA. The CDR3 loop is CASSLDVGGGNEQFF. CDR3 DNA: TGTGCCAGCAGCTTAGACGTTGGCGGGGGCAATGAGCAGTTCTTC.

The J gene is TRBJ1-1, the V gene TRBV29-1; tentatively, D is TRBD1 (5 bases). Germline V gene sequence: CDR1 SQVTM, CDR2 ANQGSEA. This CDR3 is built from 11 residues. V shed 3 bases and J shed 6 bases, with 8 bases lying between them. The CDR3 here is CSVDSGSEAFF. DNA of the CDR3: TGCAGCGTTGATTCAGGGTCTGAAGCTTTCTTT.

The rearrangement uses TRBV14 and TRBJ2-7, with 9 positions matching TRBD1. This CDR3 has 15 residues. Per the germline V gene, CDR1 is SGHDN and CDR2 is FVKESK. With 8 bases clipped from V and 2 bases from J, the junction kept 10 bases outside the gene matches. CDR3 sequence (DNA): TGTGCCAGCCTCCCAACCGGGACAGGGACCTACGAGCAGTACTTC. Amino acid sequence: CASLPTGTGTYEQYF.

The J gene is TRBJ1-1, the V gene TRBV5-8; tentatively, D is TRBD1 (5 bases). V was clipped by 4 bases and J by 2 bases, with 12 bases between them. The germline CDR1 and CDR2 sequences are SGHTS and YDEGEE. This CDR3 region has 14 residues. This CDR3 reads CASSRRQTNTEAFF. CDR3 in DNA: TGTGCCAGCAGCAGACGACAGACTAACACTGAAGCTTTCTTT.

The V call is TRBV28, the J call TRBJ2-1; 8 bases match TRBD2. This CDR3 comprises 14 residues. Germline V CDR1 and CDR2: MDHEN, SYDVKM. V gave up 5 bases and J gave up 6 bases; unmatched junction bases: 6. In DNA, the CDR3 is TGTGCCAGCAGTCCGAGGACTAGCAGCAATGAGCAGTTCTTC. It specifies CASSPRTSSNEQFF.

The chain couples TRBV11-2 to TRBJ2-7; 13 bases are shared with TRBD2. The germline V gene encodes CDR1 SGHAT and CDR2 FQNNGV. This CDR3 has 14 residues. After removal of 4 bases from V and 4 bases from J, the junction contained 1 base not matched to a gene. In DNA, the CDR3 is TGTGCCAGCAGCTGGACTAGCGGGGGATACGAGCAGTACTTC. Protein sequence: CASSWTSGGYEQYF.

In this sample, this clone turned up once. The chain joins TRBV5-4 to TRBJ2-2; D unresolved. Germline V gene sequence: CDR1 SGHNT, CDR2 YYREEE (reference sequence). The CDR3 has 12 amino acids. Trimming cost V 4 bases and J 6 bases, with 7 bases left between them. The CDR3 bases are TGTGCCAGCAGCGAAACATCCGGGGAGCTGTTTTTT. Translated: CASSETSGELFF.

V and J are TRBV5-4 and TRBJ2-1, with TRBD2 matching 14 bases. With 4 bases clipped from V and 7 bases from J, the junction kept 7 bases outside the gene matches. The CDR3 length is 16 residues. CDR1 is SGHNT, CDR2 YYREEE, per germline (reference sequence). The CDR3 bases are TGTGCCAGCAGCCTGGGACTAGCGGGGGTCGAGAATGAGCAGTTCTTC. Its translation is CASSLGLAGVENEQFF.

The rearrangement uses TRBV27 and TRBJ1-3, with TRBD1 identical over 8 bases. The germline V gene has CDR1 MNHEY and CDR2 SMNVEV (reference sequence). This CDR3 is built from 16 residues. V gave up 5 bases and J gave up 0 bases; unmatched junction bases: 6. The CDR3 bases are TGTGCCAGCAGTATAGGACAGGGCCTCTCTGGAAACACCATATATTTT. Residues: CASSIGQGLSGNTIYF.

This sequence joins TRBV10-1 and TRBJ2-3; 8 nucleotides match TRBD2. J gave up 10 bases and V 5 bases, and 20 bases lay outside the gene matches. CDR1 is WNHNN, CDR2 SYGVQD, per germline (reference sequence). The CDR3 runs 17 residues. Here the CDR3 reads CASSPLGGLGRTDAQYF. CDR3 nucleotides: TGCGCCAGCAGTCCCCTCGGGGGACTAGGAAGGACCGACGCGCAGTATTTT.

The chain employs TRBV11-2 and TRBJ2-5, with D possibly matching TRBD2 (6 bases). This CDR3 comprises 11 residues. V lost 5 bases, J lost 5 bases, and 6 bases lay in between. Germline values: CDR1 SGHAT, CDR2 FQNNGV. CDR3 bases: TGTGCCAGCAGCCGGGGGGAGACCCAGTACTTC. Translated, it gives CASSRGETQYF.

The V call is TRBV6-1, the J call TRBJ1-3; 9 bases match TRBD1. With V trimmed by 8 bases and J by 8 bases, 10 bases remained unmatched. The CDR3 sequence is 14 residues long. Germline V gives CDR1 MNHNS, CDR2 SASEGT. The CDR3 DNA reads TGTGCCAGCGGGAGGGACAGGGATAGTGACACCATATATTTT. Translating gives CASGRDRDSDTIYF.